These 30 T cell receptor beta chains were all obtained from the same sample, sequenced in a study of control samples from healthy donors and cancer patients. Profiled with immunoSEQ multiplex PCR; TCRdb holds only in-frame clones, not every one. The sample consists of fewer than 200,000 clones, just over 90% of them appearing once. The sequenced sample consisted of blood. The receptors originated from a woman in her fifties or sixties in good health.

The chain links TRBV6-5 to TRBJ1-1; D unclear. V lost 5 bases to trimming and J lost 0 bases, with 10 bases between them. The CDR3 consists of 14 residues. The V gene's germline CDR1 is MNHEY and CDR2 SVGAGI. Written as DNA, the CDR3 is TGTGCCAGCAGTCCTATATGGGTGAACACTGAAGCTTTCTTT. Translating it yields CASSPIWVNTEAFF.

The chain is built from TRBV7-2 and TRBJ2-5; 13 bases align to TRBD2. Trimming took 5 bases from V and 2 from J; bases not matched to a gene: 5. The CDR3 runs to 16 residues. Germline CDR1 reads SGHTA; CDR2 reads FQGNSA. The CDR3 coding sequence is TGTGCCAGCAGCCGGACTAGCGGGGGTGCTCAAGAGACCCAGTACTTC. The encoded protein is CASSRTSGGAQETQYF.

Details on this clone: The junction differs from germline at one of its ends, possibly a read error. The CDR3 loop reads CASRPEYAGTTIYF. The DNA for the CDR3 is TGTGCCAGCAGACCGGAATATGCCGGAACCACCATATATTTT. The V call is TRBV7-2, the J call TRBJ1-3; D is ambiguous. This CDR3 comprises 14 residues. Germline V CDR1 and CDR2: SGHTA, FQGNSA.

This chain uses TRBV6-6 with TRBJ1-1; D gene ambiguous. The CDR3 has 13 residues. Trimming cost V 0 bases and J 5 bases, with 7 bases left between them. Germline values: CDR1 MNHNY, CDR2 SVGAGI (reference sequence). The DNA for the CDR3 is TGTGCCAGCAGTTACTCTCCGTATACTGAAGCTTTCTTT. Amino acid sequence: CASSYSPYTEAFF.

This chain uses TRBV7-6 with TRBJ1-1; D unclear. The CDR3 has 14 amino acids. Germline assignment: CDR1 SGHVS and CDR2 FNYEAQ. The V end was cut by 1 base, the J end by 1 base, with 7 bases between. CDR3 sequence reads: CASSLGGRNTEAFF. In DNA, the CDR3 is TGTGCCAGCAGCTTAGGAGGACGGAACACTGAAGCTTTCTTT.

V usage is TRBV6-2 or TRBV6-3 and J usage is TRBJ1-4; a possible D gene is TRBD1 (6 bases). From germline, CDR1 is MNHEY and CDR2 SVGEGT. Deletions cut 5 bases from V and 7 bases from J, with 17 bases between. The CDR3 has 15 residues. CDR3 in amino acids: CASSRGQERGEKLFF. DNA of the CDR3: TGTGCCAGCAGTCGGGGGCAAGAGAGGGGTGAAAAACTGTTTTTT.

The chain joins TRBV27 to TRBJ1-6; D gene uncertain. Germline V gives CDR1 MNHEY, CDR2 SMNVEV (reference sequence). V lost 4 bases and J 14 bases, leaving 9 bases between the germline ends. The CDR3 spans 11 residues. In DNA form, the CDR3 reads TGTGCCAGCAGTTCCGCTGGAACCCTCCACTTT. Its translation: CASSSAGTLHF.

V usage is TRBV6-6 and J usage is TRBJ1-5; D is unclear. CDR1 is MNHNY and CDR2 is SVGAGI in the germline V gene (reference sequence). The CDR3 length is 13 residues. Trimming pared 1 base from V and 7 bases from J, leaving 8 bases between. The CDR3 sequence: CASSYLDNQPQHF. The DNA for the CDR3 is TGTGCCAGCAGTTACTTAGACAACCAGCCCCAGCATTTT.

The V call is TRBV2, the J call TRBJ2-7, with D possibly TRBD2 on 5 matching bases. The CDR3 totals 12 residues. V was shortened by 7 bases and J by 4 bases, with 11 bases between the two germline ends. CDR1 and CDR2 (germline): SNHLY, FYNNEI. In DNA form, the CDR3 reads TGTGCCAGCACTAAGGTAGCGTACGAGCAGTACTTC. This encodes CASTKVAYEQYF.

The chain links TRBV4-3 to TRBJ1-4; D is possibly TRBD1 (5 bases). The CDR3 is 18 amino acids. Trimming took off 0 bases at V and 0 bases at J, with 14 bases between the two ends. Germline values: CDR1 LGHNA, CDR2 YSLEER. CDR3 bases: TGCGCCAGCAGCCAAGATTCTCTCCCCAGGGCAACTAATGAAAAACTGTTTTTT. As protein: CASSQDSLPRATNEKLFF.

The chain has TRBV6-5 and TRBJ2-2; D uncertain. Germline CDR1 reads MNHEY; CDR2 reads SVGAGI. This CDR3 contains 12 residues. The V and J ends lost 3 bases and 6 bases respectively, with 5 bases between them. CDR3 amino acids: CASSYLAGELFF. The CDR3 coding sequence is TGTGCCAGCAGTTATCTCGCCGGGGAGCTGTTTTTT.

This clone was picked up a small number of times. The CDR3 loop is CASSQDNREEYEQYF. The CDR3 coding sequence is TGCGCCAGCAGCCAAGACAACAGAGAGGAATACGAGCAGTACTTC. The chain couples TRBV4-1 to TRBJ2-7; D unclear. V lost 0 bases and J 4 bases, leaving 13 bases between the germline ends. The CDR3 spans 15 residues. Per the germline V gene, CDR1 is MGHRA and CDR2 is YSYEKL.

The J gene is TRBJ2-5, the V gene TRBV7-9; 7 positions match TRBD1. Germline CDR1 and CDR2: SEHNR and FQNEAQ (reference sequence). This CDR3 is 16 amino acids long. Unmatched junction bases numbered 14, after V lost 5 bases and J lost 5 bases. The CDR3 DNA follows: TGTGCCAGCAGCCCCCGGGACAGTGGACCGGCGGAGACCCAGTACTTC. This sequence encodes CASSPRDSGPAETQYF.

This chain links TRBV4-3 with TRBJ1-2, with a tentative D call TRBD1 (5 bases). The V gene lost 0 bases and the J gene lost 2 bases, with 13 bases spanning the gap. CDR1 and CDR2 (germline): LGHNA, YSLEER. The CDR3 length is 16 residues. The CDR3 region is CASSQDRGNSNYGYTF. Written as DNA, the CDR3 is TGCGCCAGCAGCCAAGATCGGGGCAACTCGAACTATGGCTACACCTTC.

The chain carries TRBV19 and TRBJ1-1; 7 bases fit TRBD1. V lost 6 bases, J lost 1 base, and 11 bases stayed unmatched. The CDR3 runs 16 residues. Germline CDR1 reads LNHDA; CDR2 reads SQIVND (reference sequence). This CDR3 reads CASSPLRGQQNTEAFF. For the CDR3, the DNA is TGTGCCAGTAGCCCTCTTAGGGGACAGCAGAACACTGAAGCTTTCTTT. The whole variable domain, remainder taken from reference TRBV19 and TRBJ1-1, is DGGITQSPKYLFRKEGQNVTLSCEQNLNHDAMYWYRQDPGQGLRLIYYSQIVNDFQKGDIAEGYSVSREKKESFPLTVTSAQKNPTAFYLCASSPLRGQQNTEAFFGQGTRLTVV.

The V and J genes are TRBV27 and TRBJ1-5; weak D call: TRBD1 (6 bases). There are 16 residues in the CDR3. Germline V gives CDR1 MNHEY, CDR2 SMNVEV (reference sequence). Trimming removed 5 bases at V and 2 bases at J, with 16 bases between. CDR3 region: CASSPLSRGRNQPQHF. DNA for the CDR3: TGTGCCAGCAGTCCCTTAAGCAGGGGCCGCAATCAGCCCCAGCATTTT.

The table lists this clone with a count of one. J is TRBJ1-2 and V is TRBV7-2; 9 positions match TRBD1. J was trimmed by 2 bases and V by 7 bases; bases with no gene match: 5. Germline V gene lookup returns CDR1 SGHTA and CDR2 FQGNSA. This CDR3 is built from 14 residues. The CDR3 is CASTGQGKNYGYTF. DNA of the CDR3: TGTGCCAGCACCGGACAGGGGAAAAACTATGGCTACACCTTC.

The V and J genes are TRBV6-2 or TRBV6-3 and TRBJ2-7, with unresolved D. Trimming shortened V by 1 base and J by 5 bases, and 15 bases separated the two germline ends. Germline assignment: CDR1 MNHEY and CDR2 SVGEGT. The CDR3 consists of 15 residues. In nucleotides, the CDR3 is TGTGCCAGCAGTTACTGGCAGGTGGTCAAGAACGAGCAGTACTTC. Translated: CASSYWQVVKNEQYF.

V is TRBV6-1 and J is TRBJ1-1; the D is unclear. V lost 1 base and J lost 1, with 10 bases in between. The V gene's germline CDR1 is MNHNS and CDR2 SASEGT. The CDR3 has 15 residues. The CDR3 here is CASSEGPVRNTEAFF. CDR3 nucleotides: TGTGCCAGCAGTGAAGGCCCAGTGAGGAACACTGAAGCTTTCTTT.

The rearrangement uses TRBV9 and TRBJ2-7; weak D call: TRBD1 (5 bases). The CDR3 is 13 amino acids. The V end lost 1 base, the J end lost 5 bases, and 10 bases lay between the germline ends. Germline loops: CDR1 SGDLS, CDR2 YYNGEE. CDR3 region: CASSVPGSNEQYF. The DNA of the CDR3 is TGTGCCAGCAGCGTACCAGGGTCGAACGAGCAGTACTTC.

The chain joins TRBV2 to TRBJ1-3, with a possible D match to TRBD1 (5 bases). CDR1 and CDR2 from the germline V gene are SNHLY and FYNNEI. The CDR3 is made up of 15 amino acids. V shed 4 bases and J shed 1 base, with 11 bases lying between them. The CDR3 loop is CASSVAGASGNTIYF. The CDR3 nucleotides read TGTGCCAGCAGTGTCGCCGGGGCTTCTGGAAACACCATATATTTT.

The chain recombines TRBV5-6 with TRBJ2-7; TRBD1 matches 7 bases. Losses at the gene ends were 2 bases for V and 8 bases for J; bases not matched to a gene: 7. This CDR3 spans 13 amino acids. Looked up from germline, CDR1 is SGHDT and CDR2 is YYEEEE. The CDR3 reads CASSLDRAHKQYF. CDR3 nucleotides: TGTGCCAGCAGCTTAGACAGGGCGCACAAGCAGTACTTC.

The chain carries TRBV5-1 and TRBJ1-4; 10 bases are shared with TRBD1. The CDR3 totals 15 residues. CDR1 is SGHRS, CDR2 YFSETQ, per germline. V dropped 3 bases and J dropped 8; count of bases not matched to a gene: 7. CDR3 amino acids: CASSWKGTGEEKLFF. CDR3 in DNA: TGCGCCAGCAGCTGGAAAGGGACAGGGGAGGAAAAACTGTTTTTT.

The chain is built from TRBV18 and TRBJ1-3; D is unclear. The V end was cut by 1 base, the J end by 7 bases, with 8 bases between. This CDR3 has 13 amino acids. Germline V gene sequence: CDR1 KGHSH, CDR2 LQKENI. The CDR3 DNA reads TGTGCCAGCTCACCACGTATGTGGAACACCATATATTTT. Its translation: CASSPRMWNTIYF.

This clone was picked up one time. The rearrangement joins TRBV29-1 to TRBJ2-3; D possibly matches TRBD1 or TRBD2 (5 bases each). CDR1 and CDR2 from the germline V gene are SQVTM and ANQGSEA. V lost 5 bases and J 4 bases, leaving 13 bases between the germline ends. The CDR3 loop spans 13 amino acids. The CDR3 DNA sequence: TGCAGCGTTCGGGGCAGAGTGGCAGATACGCAGTATTTT. Translated, it gives CSVRGRVADTQYF.

The chain is built from TRBV4-1 and TRBJ1-1; the D gene is possibly TRBD1 (5 bases). Germline-derived CDR1 and CDR2 are MGHRA and YSYEKL. CDR3 size: 17 residues. V lost 3 bases to trimming and J lost 0 bases, with 17 bases between them. Here the CDR3 reads CASSHYKSTDLNTEAFF. The CDR3 nucleotides are TGCGCCAGCAGCCATTACAAATCGACAGATCTGAACACTGAAGCTTTCTTT.

The CDR3 DNA follows: TGTGCCAGCAGCGTAGAAGGTGGGGCTGCATCTCAAGAGACCCAGTACTTC. The encoded protein is CASSVEGGAASQETQYF. The chain joins TRBV9 to TRBJ2-5; a weak D match, TRBD1 (5 bases). The V gene's germline CDR1 is SGDLS and CDR2 YYNGEE. Between the trimmed V and J ends, which lost 0 bases and 2 bases, there was a span of 17 bases. The length of the CDR3 is 17 residues.

The chain has TRBV5-1 and TRBJ1-4; 8 nucleotides agree with TRBD1. V lost 5 bases and J lost 0; bases outside the gene matches: 0. The germline V gene encodes CDR1 SGHRS and CDR2 YFSETQ. The CDR3 runs 14 residues. CDR3 sequence (DNA): TGCGCCAGCAGGACAGGGGCAACTAATGAAAAACTGTTTTTT. It encodes CASRTGATNEKLFF.

This clone was detected only a few times. V gene TRBV19 combines with J gene TRBJ2-7, with 9 positions matching TRBD1. This CDR3 contains 14 residues. V lost 4 bases and J lost 2; bases outside the gene matches: 3. Germline V gene sequence: CDR1 LNHDA, CDR2 SQIVND (reference sequence). The CDR3 reads CASSRGQGTYEQYF. The CDR3 DNA follows: TGTGCCAGTAGTAGGGGACAGGGAACCTACGAGCAGTACTTC.

This chain joins TRBV6-1 and TRBJ2-2; 9 bases map to TRBD1. Looked up from germline, CDR1 is MNHNS and CDR2 is SASEGT. The V gene end was trimmed by 3 bases and the J gene end by 4 bases; junction bases not matched to a gene: 6. The CDR3 spans 16 residues. CDR3 nucleotide sequence: TGTGCCAGCAGTGAGCCGGGACAGGGTATCACCGGGGAGCTGTTTTTT. This translates into CASSEPGQGITGELFF.